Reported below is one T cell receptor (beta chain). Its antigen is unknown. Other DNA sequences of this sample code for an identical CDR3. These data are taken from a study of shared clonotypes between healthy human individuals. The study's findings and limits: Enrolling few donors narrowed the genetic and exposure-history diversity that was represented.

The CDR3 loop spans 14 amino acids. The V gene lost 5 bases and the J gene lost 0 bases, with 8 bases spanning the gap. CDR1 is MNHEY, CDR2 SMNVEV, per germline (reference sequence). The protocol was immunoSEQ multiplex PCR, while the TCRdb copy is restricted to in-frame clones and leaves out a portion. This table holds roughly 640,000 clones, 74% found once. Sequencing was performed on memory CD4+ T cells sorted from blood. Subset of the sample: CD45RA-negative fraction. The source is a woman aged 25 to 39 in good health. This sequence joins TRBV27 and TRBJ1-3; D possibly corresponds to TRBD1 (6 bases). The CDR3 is CASSQGHSGNTIYF. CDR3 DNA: TGTGCCAGCAGTCAGGGGCACTCTGGAAACACCATATATTTT.